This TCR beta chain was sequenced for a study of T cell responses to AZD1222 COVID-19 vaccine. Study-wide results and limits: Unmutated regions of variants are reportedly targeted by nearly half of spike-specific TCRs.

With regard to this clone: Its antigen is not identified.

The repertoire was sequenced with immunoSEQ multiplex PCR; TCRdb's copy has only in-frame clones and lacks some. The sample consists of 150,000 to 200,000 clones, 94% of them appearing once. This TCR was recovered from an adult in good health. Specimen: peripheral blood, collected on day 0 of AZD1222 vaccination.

CDR3 DNA: TGCGCCAGCAGCCAAGATCCGGGGGTTAACAACGAGCAGTACTTC. Translating gives CASSQDPGVNNEQYF. V usage is TRBV4-1 and J usage is TRBJ2-7; D is perhaps TRBD2 (6 bases). The CDR3 is 15 residues long. The V end was cut by 0 bases, the J end by 5 bases, with 14 bases between. Germline V gives CDR1 MGHRA, CDR2 YSYEKL.